The clone carrying this T cell receptor beta chain was seen only a few times. The germline gives CDR1 SGDLS, CDR2 YYNGEE. V gave up 3 bases and J gave up 2 bases; unmatched junction bases: 14. This CDR3 contains 18 residues. MiXCR, run by TCRdb on the RT-PCR reads, gives a single entry per CDR3 protein. The sample lists roughly 41,000 distinct CDR3 sequences; roughly 29% were seen once. The record originates from a study of patients and donors after allogeneic stem cell transplantation. This TCR derives from a human donor who was either an allogeneic HSCT recipient or a stem cell or donor lymphocyte infusion donor (not recorded which). It is not recorded whose cells these are; they may come from a transplant donor. What was sequenced was blood, either unsorted or a sorted T cell fraction (not recorded which). V gene TRBV9 combines with J gene TRBJ2-3, with 8 bases aligning to TRBD1. The CDR3 loop reads CASSAADPGGAPTDTQYF. The CDR3 coding sequence is TGTGCCAGCAGCGCCGCTGACCCAGGGGGCGCCCCCACAGATACGCAGTATTTT.